The 29 T cell receptor beta chains given below trace back to one sample, sequenced in a study of T cell responses to AZD1222 COVID-19 vaccine. This table comes from immunoSEQ multiplex PCR, and its TCRdb copy is limited to in-frame clones, with some not included. The top ten clones hold around 1.1% of a sample with about 170,000 clones, roughly 89% of them seen once. The sequenced sample was peripheral blood, obtained 28 days after the second AZD1222 dose. These receptors were obtained from an adult who received the AZD1222 COVID-19 vaccine.

The chain carries TRBV12-3 or TRBV12-4 and TRBJ2-3; D ambiguous. This CDR3 comprises 12 residues. The V gene lost 3 bases and the J gene lost 4 bases, with 5 bases spanning the gap. The CDR3 spells CASSFSADTQYF. The DNA for the CDR3 is TGTGCCAGCAGTTTCTCCGCAGATACGCAGTATTTT.

The chain links TRBV18 to TRBJ2-7; D may be TRBD1 or TRBD2 (5 bases each). V was trimmed by 3 bases and J by 0 bases, leaving 12 bases between them. This CDR3 is built from 15 residues. Germline V gene lookup returns CDR1 KGHSH and CDR2 LQKENI. The DNA for the CDR3 is TGTGCCAGCTCACCCGGGGCGAGGGGCTCCTACGAGCAGTACTTC. Protein: CASSPGARGSYEQYF.

The V call is TRBV5-4, the J call TRBJ2-1, with no clear D. The CDR3 has 11 amino acids. Germline CDR1 and CDR2: SGHNT and YYREEE (reference sequence). Between the trimmed V and J ends, which lost 1 base and 7 bases, there was a span of 3 bases. The CDR3 DNA follows: TGTGCCAGCAGCTTGACAAATGAGCAGTTCTTC. It specifies CASSLTNEQFF. Variable domain in full (rest from reference TRBV5-4 and TRBJ2-1): ETGVTQSPTHLIKTRGQQVTLRCSSQSGHNTVSWYQQALGQGPQFIFQYYREEENGRGNFPPRFSGLQFPNYSSELNVNALELDDSALYLCASSLTNEQFFGPGTRLTVL.

This clone was counted only a few times. The chain combines TRBV7-2 with TRBJ2-7, with TRBD1 matching 7 bases. The V segment lost 3 bases and the J segment 5 bases; nucleotides outside the gene matches: 10. The V gene's germline CDR1 is SGHTA and CDR2 FQGNSA. There are 15 residues in the CDR3. The CDR3 DNA reads TGTGCCAGCAGCTTTACCCCAGGGGGAATCAACGAGCAGTACTTC. Its protein is CASSFTPGGINEQYF.

A single count supports this clone. This rearrangement joins TRBV18 to TRBJ1-5; 8 bases line up with TRBD1. Germline V gives CDR1 KGHSH, CDR2 LQKENI. This CDR3 is built from 13 residues. Trimming removed 2 bases from V and 7 bases from J; junction bases left unmatched: 1. The CDR3 region has the DNA TGTGCCAGCTCACCAGACAGGGGACAGCCCCAGCATTTT. Its translation: CASSPDRGQPQHF.

This rearrangement joins TRBV5-4 to TRBJ2-3; 7 bases are a match to TRBD2. Trimming cost V 7 bases and J 10 bases; bases outside gene matches: 6. Germline CDR1 reads SGHNT; CDR2 reads YYREEE (reference sequence). The CDR3 is made up of 11 amino acids. The CDR3 protein is CASEAGEAQYF. CDR3 coding DNA: TGTGCCAGCGAGGCGGGGGAGGCGCAGTATTTT.

The sample holds a few counts of this clone. The chain couples TRBV27 to TRBJ2-2, with 10 bases aligning to TRBD2. Unmatched junction bases numbered 10, after V lost 5 bases and J lost 1 base. This CDR3 has 18 residues. Germline V gene data show CDR1 as MNHEY and CDR2 as SMNVEV (reference sequence). The CDR3 bases are TGTGCCAGCAGTCCCGGACTAGCGGACCCAAAGAACACCGGGGAGCTGTTTTTT. This sequence encodes CASSPGLADPKNTGELFF.

The V and J genes are TRBV4-1 and TRBJ1-4, with D possibly being TRBD1 (5 bases). V dropped 3 bases and J dropped 9 bases, with 17 bases sitting between them. The length of the CDR3 is 15 residues. From germline, CDR1 is MGHRA and CDR2 YSYEKL. DNA for the CDR3: TGCGCCAGCAGCCAGACAATGACCCAGGGAAAAAAACTGTTTTTT. Translating gives CASSQTMTQGKKLFF.

The genes are TRBV4-1 and TRBJ1-1, with a weak D call TRBD1 (5 bases). The CDR3 runs to 15 residues. V was pared by 0 bases and J by 4 bases, with 12 bases between. Germline V gene data show CDR1 as MGHRA and CDR2 as YSYEKL. As DNA, the CDR3 is TGCGCCAGCAGCCAAGACGCCCCCGGGGGCACTGAAGCTTTCTTT. It encodes CASSQDAPGGTEAFF.

The J gene is TRBJ1-3, the V gene TRBV2; TRBD1 agrees at 7 bases. This CDR3 has 16 amino acids. Germline V gene sequence: CDR1 SNHLY, CDR2 FYNNEI. V was pared by 2 bases and J by 2 bases, with 6 bases of the junction left unmatched. CDR3 DNA: TGTGCCAGCAGTGAAAAGACAGGGTACCCTGGAAACACCATATATTTT. The encoded protein is CASSEKTGYPGNTIYF.

The sample holds a few counts of this clone. The chain couples TRBV6-1 to TRBJ2-3; D is perhaps TRBD1 or TRBD2 (5 bases each). V shed 2 bases and J shed 4 bases, with 16 bases lying between them. CDR1 is MNHNS and CDR2 is SASEGT in the germline V gene. This CDR3 has 16 amino acids. As DNA, the CDR3 is TGTGCCAGCAGTGAAATTAGGGCAATGGGGGCAGATACGCAGTATTTT. This translates into CASSEIRAMGADTQYF.

This clone was counted once. The gene calls are TRBV5-6 and TRBJ2-2; D is undetermined. The germline V gene has CDR1 SGHDT and CDR2 YYEEEE. V shed 2 bases and J shed 7 bases, with 9 bases lying between them. The CDR3 is 13 amino acids. The CDR3 is CASSFEWGGELFF. CDR3 sequence (DNA): TGTGCCAGCAGCTTCGAATGGGGCGGGGAGCTGTTTTTT. Looking up the rest from reference TRBV5-6 and TRBJ2-2 gives the full variable domain: DAGVTQSPTHLIKTRGQQVTLRCSPKSGHDTVSWYQQALGQGPQFIFQYYEEEERQRGNFPDRFSGHQFPNYSSELNVNALLLGDSALYLCASSFEWGGELFFGEGSRLTVL.

The gene calls are TRBV2 and TRBJ2-7; TRBD1 matches at 9 bases. Trimming at V came to 7 bases and at J to 1 base, leaving 8 bases not matched to a gene. Looked up from germline, CDR1 is SNHLY and CDR2 is FYNNEI. This CDR3 is built from 15 residues. CDR3: CASIPRDRDSYEQYF. The DNA for the CDR3 is TGTGCCAGCATCCCCCGGGACAGGGATTCCTACGAGCAGTACTTC. The full variable domain, in which reference TRBV2 and TRBJ2-7 provide the parts outside the CDR3, is EPEVTQTPSHQVTQMGQEVILRCVPISNHLYFYWYRQILGQKVEFLVSFYNNEISEKSEIFDDQFSVERPDGSNFTLKIRSTKLEDSAMYFCASIPRDRDSYEQYFGPGTRLTVT.

The chain couples TRBV6-5 to TRBJ1-1; D is ambiguous. Germline assignment: CDR1 MNHEY and CDR2 SVGAGI. This CDR3 spans 14 amino acids. Trimming stripped 0 bases from V and 1 base from J, with 6 bases between. CDR3 nucleotide sequence: TGTGCCAGCAGTTACTCCAGTTCGAACACTGAAGCTTTCTTT. It specifies CASSYSSSNTEAFF.

The chain recombines TRBV5-6 with TRBJ1-2, with D possibly matching TRBD1 (5 bases). This CDR3 spans 11 amino acids. Trimming removed 4 bases at V and 7 bases at J, with 8 bases between. Germline V lookup: CDR1 SGHDT, CDR2 YYEEEE. The CDR3 nucleotides are TGTGCCAGCAGCCGGGACGGTGGCTACACCTTC. Protein: CASSRDGGYTF.

The chain carries TRBV30 and TRBJ1-5; no definite D call. The CDR3 extends over 13 amino acids. Trimming removed 0 bases from V and 7 bases from J, with 10 bases in between. Germline V CDR1 and CDR2: GTSNPN, SVGIG (reference sequence). The CDR3 reads CAWSVSSGQPQHF. The DNA of the CDR3 is TGTGCCTGGAGTGTATCGAGTGGGCAGCCCCAGCATTTT. Combining the CDR3 with reference TRBV30 and TRBJ1-5 gives the whole variable domain SQTIHQWPATLVQPVGSPLSLECTVEGTSNPNLYWYRQAAGRGLQLLFYSVGIGQISSEVPQNLSASRPQDRQFILSSKKLLLSDSGFYLCAWSVSSGQPQHFGDGTRLSIL.

The chain recombines TRBV15 with TRBJ2-1, with 8 nucleotides matching TRBD2. The V and J ends lost 0 bases and 8 bases, in that order; junction bases with no gene match: 6. Germline loops: CDR1 LNHNV, CDR2 YYDKDF (reference sequence). The CDR3 length is 15 residues. CDR3 in amino acids: CATSRDVTSAYEQFF. CDR3 DNA sequence: TGTGCCACCAGCAGAGATGTGACTAGCGCCTATGAGCAGTTCTTC.

The chain links TRBV12-5 to TRBJ1-2; the D is unclear. Looked up from germline, CDR1 is LGHNT and CDR2 is FRNRAP. V lost 0 bases and J lost 4, with 15 bases in between. This CDR3 region has 16 residues. The CDR3 DNA sequence: TGTGCTAGTGGTTTGGTAACCCCCGCCCTACTCTATGGCTACACCTTC. This gives the protein CASGLVTPALLYGYTF.

This clone was seen a single time. The rearrangement links TRBV18 to TRBJ1-2, with D possibly being TRBD1 (6 bases). V was clipped by 4 bases and J by 2 bases, with 14 bases between them. This CDR3 contains 15 residues. Germline loops: CDR1 KGHSH, CDR2 LQKENI. The CDR3: CASSQGERGNYGYTF. CDR3 DNA: TGTGCCAGCTCACAGGGGGAGCGGGGAAACTATGGCTACACCTTC. The full variable domain, completed using reference TRBV18 and TRBJ1-2, is NAGVMQNPRHLVRRRGQEARLRCSPMKGHSHVYWYRQLPEEGLKFMVYLQKENIIDESGMPKERFSAEFPKEGPSILRIQQVVRGDSAAYFCASSQGERGNYGYTFGSGTRLTVV.

The gene calls are TRBV27 and TRBJ1-1; no clear D gene. The CDR3 covers 13 residues. V was clipped by 2 bases and J by 4 bases, with 8 bases between them. CDR1 and CDR2 from the germline V gene are MNHEY and SMNVEV (reference sequence). The CDR3 DNA follows: TGTGCCAGCAGTTTAAGGTGGGGCACTGAAGCTTTCTTT. It translates to CASSLRWGTEAFF.

The chain carries TRBV2 and TRBJ2-3; a weak D match, TRBD2 (7 bases). Trimming left V 2 bases short and J 6 bases short, with 30 bases between. The CDR3 runs to 20 residues. Germline lookup yields CDR1 SNHLY and CDR2 FYNNEI. The CDR3 nucleotides are TGTGCCAGCAGTGAAAATGGGTTTGGGGGGGGCGTTGGTGCGACGGATACGCAGTATTTT. Translation gives CASSENGFGGGVGATDTQYF.

This clone appeared once. This chain joins TRBV2 and TRBJ2-3; 8 bases are a match to TRBD1. The CDR3 spans 14 residues. V lost 6 bases to trimming and J lost 5 bases; unmatched junction nucleotides: 7. In germline, CDR1 is SNHLY, CDR2 FYNNEI. The CDR3 coding sequence is TGTGCCAGCAGGAATACAGGGGGGTTAGATACGCAGTATTTT. It encodes CASRNTGGLDTQYF. The whole variable domain, filled in from reference TRBV2 and TRBJ2-3, reads EPEVTQTPSHQVTQMGQEVILRCVPISNHLYFYWYRQILGQKVEFLVSFYNNEISEKSEIFDDQFSVERPDGSNFTLKIRSTKLEDSAMYFCASRNTGGLDTQYFGPGTRLTVL.

The V gene is TRBV5-4, the J gene TRBJ2-2; 13 positions match TRBD2. V trimming: 3 bases; J trimming: 5 bases; junction bases outside the gene matches: 10. The CDR3 sequence is 18 residues long. In germline, CDR1 is SGHNT, CDR2 YYREEE (reference sequence). CDR3 region: CASSSGGPGLAGTGELFF. CDR3 coding DNA: TGTGCCAGCAGCTCCGGGGGGCCGGGACTAGCGGGGACCGGGGAGCTGTTTTTT. Full variable domain (rest looked up from reference TRBV5-4 and TRBJ2-2): ETGVTQSPTHLIKTRGQQVTLRCSSQSGHNTVSWYQQALGQGPQFIFQYYREEENGRGNFPPRFSGLQFPNYSSELNVNALELDDSALYLCASSSGGPGLAGTGELFFGEGSRLTVL.

V usage is TRBV5-6 and J usage is TRBJ2-3, with TRBD2 matching over 11 bases. Looked up from germline, CDR1 is SGHDT and CDR2 is YYEEEE. V lost 6 bases and J lost 7; bases outside the gene matches: 7. The CDR3 length is 14 residues. The CDR3 DNA is TGTGCCAGCACCCTAGCGGGGGGCCCGAATACGCAGTATTTT. This encodes CASTLAGGPNTQYF.

The gene calls are TRBV2 and TRBJ1-3; D possibly corresponds to TRBD1 (5 bases). Germline assignment: CDR1 SNHLY and CDR2 FYNNEI. The V gene lost 6 bases and the J gene lost 7 bases, with 13 bases spanning the gap. The CDR3 is 13 amino acids. CDR3 loop: CASSGDLGNTIYF. CDR3 sequence (DNA): TGTGCCAGCAGCGGGGACCTGGGCAACACCATATATTTT.

The chain has TRBV6-2 or TRBV6-3 and TRBJ2-7, with no clear D. V was clipped by 2 bases and J by 2 bases, with 10 bases between them. This CDR3 spans 14 amino acids. CDR1 is MNHEY and CDR2 is SVGEGT in the germline V gene. As DNA, the CDR3 is TGTGCCAGCAGTTACGGAGACGGACCCTACGAGCAGTACTTC. This sequence encodes CASSYGDGPYEQYF.

This clone came up once. The V call is TRBV7-9, the J call TRBJ1-2, with TRBD1 matching over 7 bases. Germline V gene data show CDR1 as SEHNR and CDR2 as FQNEAQ (reference sequence). The CDR3 is made up of 13 amino acids. Trimming cost V 5 bases and J 8 bases; bases outside gene matches: 8. The CDR3 coding sequence is TGTGCCAGCAGCCGAGGGACAGTTGGCGGCTACACCTTC. It is translated as CASSRGTVGGYTF.

The CDR3 sequence: CASSYRLAGGGELFF. Here the CDR3 DNA reads TGTGCCAGCAGTTACAGGCTAGCGGGGGGCGGGGAGCTGTTTTTT. The rearrangement uses TRBV6-5 and TRBJ2-2, with 11 bases that match TRBD2. The J segment lost 7 bases and the V segment lost 2 bases, leaving 3 bases of the junction unmatched. Per germline, CDR1 MNHEY and CDR2 SVGAGI. CDR3 length: 15 residues.

The chain is built from TRBV18 and TRBJ1-5; D is uncertain. Germline V gives CDR1 KGHSH, CDR2 LQKENI. V was shortened by 4 bases and J by 3 bases, with 4 bases between the two germline ends. The CDR3 is 12 amino acids. The CDR3 DNA sequence: TGTGCCAGCTCACGAGTCAATCAGCCCCAGCATTTT. Amino acids: CASSRVNQPQHF.